This T cell receptor beta chain was captured by sequencing in a study of graft-versus-host responses after intestinal transplantation. About the research overall: Isolated intestinal, liver-intestinal, or multivisceral transplants were what recipients had.

Turning to this clone: What it binds is not known.

Germline CDR1 MGHRA, CDR2 YSYEKL. The V end lost 0 bases, the J end lost 4 bases, and 11 bases lay between the germline ends. The CDR3 has 15 residues. The repertoire was sequenced with immunoSEQ multiplex PCR; TCRdb's copy has only in-frame clones and lacks some. Among tens of thousands of clones listed, around 92% were seen once. This chain uses TRBV4-1 with TRBJ2-3; D call uncertain. Specimen: unstimulated CD8+ T cells sorted from spleen or lymph node cells, collected before intestinal transplant. The TCR originated in a human donor who received an intestinal transplant. This CDR3 reads CASSQDPVASDTQYF. CDR3 in DNA: TGCGCCAGCAGCCAAGATCCGGTCGCGTCAGATACGCAGTATTTT.